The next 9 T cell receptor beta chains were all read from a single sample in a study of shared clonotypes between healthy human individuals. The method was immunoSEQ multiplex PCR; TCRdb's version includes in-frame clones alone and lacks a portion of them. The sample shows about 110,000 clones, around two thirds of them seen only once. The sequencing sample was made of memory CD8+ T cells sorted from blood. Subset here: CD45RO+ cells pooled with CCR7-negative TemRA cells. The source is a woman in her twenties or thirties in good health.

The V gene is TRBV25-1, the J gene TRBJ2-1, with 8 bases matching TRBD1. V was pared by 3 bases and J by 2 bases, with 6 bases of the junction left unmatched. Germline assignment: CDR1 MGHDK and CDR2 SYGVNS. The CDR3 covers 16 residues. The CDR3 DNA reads TGTGCCAGCAGTGATAGGACAGGGTATCCCTACAATGAGCAGTTCTTC. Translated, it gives CASSDRTGYPYNEQFF.

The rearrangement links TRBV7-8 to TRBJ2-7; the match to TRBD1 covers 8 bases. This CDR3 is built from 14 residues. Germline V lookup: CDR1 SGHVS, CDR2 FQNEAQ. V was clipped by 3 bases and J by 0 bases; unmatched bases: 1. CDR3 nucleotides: TGTGCCAGCAGCTTGGGGACAGGCTCCTACGAGCAGTACTTC. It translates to CASSLGTGSYEQYF.

CDR3 sequence (DNA): TGCGCCAGCAGCCTGGACTCGGGACACACCTACGAGCAGTACTTC. Translated, it gives CASSLDSGHTYEQYF. V and J are TRBV4-1 and TRBJ2-7; maybe TRBD1 (6 bases). Looked up from germline, CDR1 is MGHRA and CDR2 is YSYEKL. The V end lost 4 bases, the J end lost 2 bases, and 15 bases lay between the germline ends. The CDR3 sequence is 15 residues long.

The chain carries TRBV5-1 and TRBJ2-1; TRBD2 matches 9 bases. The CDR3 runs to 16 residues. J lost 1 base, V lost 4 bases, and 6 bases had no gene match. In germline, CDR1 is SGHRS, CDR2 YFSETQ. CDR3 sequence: CASSVSGSVSYNEQFF. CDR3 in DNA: TGCGCCAGCAGCGTTAGCGGGAGTGTATCCTACAATGAGCAGTTCTTC.

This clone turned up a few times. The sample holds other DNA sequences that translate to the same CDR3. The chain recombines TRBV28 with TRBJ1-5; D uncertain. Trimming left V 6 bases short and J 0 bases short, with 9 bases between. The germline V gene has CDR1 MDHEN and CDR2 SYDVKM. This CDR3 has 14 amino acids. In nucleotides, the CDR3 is TGTGCCAGCAGCTCCGCGAGTAGCAATCAGCCCCAGCATTTT. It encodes CASSSASSNQPQHF. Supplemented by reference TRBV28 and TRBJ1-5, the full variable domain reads DVKVTQSSRYLVKRTGEKVFLECVQDMDHENMFWYRQDPGLGLRLIYFSYDVKMKEKGDIPEGYSVSREKKERFSLILESASTNQTSMYLCASSSASSNQPQHFGDGTRLSIL.

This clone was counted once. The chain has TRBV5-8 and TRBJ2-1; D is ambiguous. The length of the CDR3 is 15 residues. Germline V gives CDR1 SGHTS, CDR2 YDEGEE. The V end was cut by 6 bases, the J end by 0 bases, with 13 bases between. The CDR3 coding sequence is TGTGCCAGCATCAGTAGCAGAAGCTCCTACAATGAGCAGTTCTTC. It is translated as CASISSRSSYNEQFF.

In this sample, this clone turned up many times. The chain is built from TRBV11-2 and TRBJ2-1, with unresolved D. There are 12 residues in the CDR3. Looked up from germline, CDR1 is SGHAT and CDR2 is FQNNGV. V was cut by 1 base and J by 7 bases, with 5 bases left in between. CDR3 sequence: CASSLVGNEQFF. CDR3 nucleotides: TGTGCCAGCAGCTTAGTAGGGAATGAGCAGTTCTTC.

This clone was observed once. DNA for the CDR3: TGTGCCAGCAGTTACAGGGGCGCTGGGGCCAACGTCCTGACTTTC. It specifies CASSYRGAGANVLTF. This sequence joins TRBV6-5 and TRBJ2-6, with a weak D call TRBD1 (5 bases). Germline V gene lookup returns CDR1 MNHEY and CDR2 SVGAGI. The CDR3 is 15 amino acids. Trimming took off 2 bases at V and 2 bases at J, with 7 bases between the two ends.

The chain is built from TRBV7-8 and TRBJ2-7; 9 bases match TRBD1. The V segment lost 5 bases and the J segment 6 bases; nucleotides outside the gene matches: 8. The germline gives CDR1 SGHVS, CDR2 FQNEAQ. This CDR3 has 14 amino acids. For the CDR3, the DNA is TGTGCCAGCAGCCCAACACAGGGGGCAAGCGAGCAGTACTTC. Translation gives CASSPTQGASEQYF. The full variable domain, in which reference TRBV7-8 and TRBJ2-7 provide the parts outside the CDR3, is GAGVSQSPRYKVAKRGQDVALRCDPISGHVSLFWYQQALGQGPEFLTYFQNEAQLDKSGLPSDRFFAERPEGSVSTLKIQRTQQEDSAVYLCASSPTQGASEQYFGPGTRLTVT.